One and the same sample provided the 24 T cell receptor beta chains below, sequenced in a study of shared clonotypes between healthy human individuals. The assay was immunoSEQ multiplex PCR, and TCRdb's table has in-frame clones only and misses some. The sample includes more than 1,200,000 clones, approximately 98.5% seen only once; the top ten take approximately 0.4%. The material sequenced was naive CD4+ T cells sorted from blood. This sample's subset: CD45RA+ positively selected. The receptors derive from a man aged 30 to 39 in good health.

CDR3 residues: CASSAPGLDYEQYF. The CDR3 nucleotides read TGTGCCAGCAGTGCTCCGGGGTTGGACTACGAGCAGTACTTC. The chain employs TRBV2 and TRBJ2-7; the D gene is possibly TRBD2 (5 bases). CDR3 length: 14 amino acids. Germline V gives CDR1 SNHLY, CDR2 FYNNEI. Trimming removed 4 bases from V and 3 bases from J, with 13 bases in between. Using reference TRBV2 and TRBJ2-7 for the parts outside the CDR3, the full variable domain is EPEVTQTPSHQVTQMGQEVILRCVPISNHLYFYWYRQILGQKVEFLVSFYNNEISEKSEIFDDQFSVERPDGSNFTLKIRSTKLEDSAMYFCASSAPGLDYEQYFGPGTRLTVT.

The rearrangement uses TRBV7-2 and TRBJ2-1; maybe TRBD2 (5 bases). The V gene's germline CDR1 is SGHTA and CDR2 FQGNSA. V was trimmed by 7 bases and J by 8 bases, leaving 21 bases between them. The CDR3 has 15 residues. CDR3 loop: CASTNLWASMHEQFF. In nucleotides, the CDR3 is TGTGCCAGCACAAACCTCTGGGCTAGCATGCATGAGCAGTTCTTC.

This chain uses TRBV18 with TRBJ2-5; 10 bases line up with TRBD1. The CDR3 loop spans 15 amino acids. V lost 0 bases, J lost 7 bases, and 5 bases stayed unmatched. The germline CDR1 and CDR2 sequences are KGHSH and LQKENI. The CDR3 protein is CASSPPGQGYRTQYF. The DNA of the CDR3 is TGTGCCAGCTCACCACCGGGACAGGGGTATCGGACCCAGTACTTC.

This CDR3 is CASSDTGGDEQYF. The CDR3 nucleotides read TGCGCCAGCAGTGACACAGGGGGCGACGAGCAGTACTTC. The rearrangement uses TRBV10-2 and TRBJ2-7; TRBD1 matches 9 bases. The CDR3 covers 13 residues. Trimming cost V 3 bases and J 5 bases; bases outside gene matches: 2. CDR1 is WSHSY, CDR2 SAAADI, per germline.

A note on this clone: This CDR3 is also generated by other DNA sequences in the sample. This rearrangement joins TRBV7-9 to TRBJ2-1, with 10 bases fitting TRBD2. V gave up 1 base and J gave up 3 bases; unmatched junction bases: 6. Germline V gene data show CDR1 as SEHNR and CDR2 as FQNEAQ (reference sequence). The CDR3 length is 17 residues. Here the CDR3 DNA reads TGTGCCAGCAGCTTAGGCGGCCTAGCGGGAGTCTACAATGAGCAGTTCTTC. As protein: CASSLGGLAGVYNEQFF. Looking up the rest from reference TRBV7-9 and TRBJ2-1 gives the full variable domain: DTGVSQNPRHKITKRGQNVTFRCDPISEHNRLYWYRQTLGQGPEFLTYFQNEAQLEKSRLLSDRFSAERPKGSFSTLEIQRTEQGDSAMYLCASSLGGLAGVYNEQFFGPGTRLTVL.

The chain links TRBV4-3 to TRBJ2-7; D might be TRBD1 or TRBD2, each matching 5 bases. This CDR3 is 13 amino acids long. Trimming cost V 3 bases and J 2 bases, with 8 bases left between them. Germline loops: CDR1 LGHNA, CDR2 YSLEER. This chain's CDR3 is CASSHGTAYEQYF. CDR3 in DNA: TGCGCCAGCAGCCACGGGACGGCCTACGAGCAGTACTTC.

This rearrangement joins TRBV18 to TRBJ2-7; 7 bases are shared with TRBD1. The germline V gene has CDR1 KGHSH and CDR2 LQKENI. The CDR3 has 14 amino acids. J gave up 7 bases and V 3 bases, and 9 bases lay outside the gene matches. In nucleotides, the CDR3 is TGTGCCAGCTCACCGCGAGGGGGCGTGGGGGAGCAGTACTTC. Translated, it gives CASSPRGGVGEQYF.

This clone has just a few counts. V and J are TRBV10-2 and TRBJ2-1; unclear D gene. This CDR3 comprises 12 residues. V shed 6 bases and J shed 3 bases, with 6 bases lying between them. The germline V gene encodes CDR1 WSHSY and CDR2 SAAADI. The CDR3 nucleotides are TGCGCCAGCAGCCTTGACTACAATGAGCAGTTCTTC. Translation gives CASSLDYNEQFF.

The CDR3 DNA follows: TGTGCCAGCAGGGTTCCTAGCGGGAACCTATACGAGCAGTACTTC. It encodes CASRVPSGNLYEQYF. The chain carries TRBV28 and TRBJ2-7, with 9 bases that match TRBD2. CDR3 size: 15 residues. Germline CDR1 MDHEN, CDR2 SYDVKM. V shed 6 bases and J 4 bases; nucleotides not matched to a gene: 10.

The rearrangement links TRBV5-1 to TRBJ1-2; D gene unclear. The V gene lost 3 bases and the J gene lost 7 bases, with 13 bases spanning the gap. The CDR3 is 13 residues long. Per the germline V gene, CDR1 is SGHRS and CDR2 is YFSETQ. CDR3 in amino acids: CASSSMGGSGYTF. The CDR3 DNA follows: TGCGCCAGCAGCTCTATGGGTGGAAGTGGCTACACCTTC.

V is TRBV28 and J is TRBJ2-7; 7 bases map to TRBD2. CDR1 and CDR2 from the germline V gene are MDHEN and SYDVKM. J gave up 3 bases and V 3 bases, and 5 bases lay outside the gene matches. This CDR3 has 14 amino acids. The CDR3 DNA follows: TGTGCCAGCAGTTTCTCGCGGGAGCTCTACGAGCAGTACTTC. Translating it yields CASSFSRELYEQYF.

Details on this clone: Other nucleotide sequences from this sample produce the same CDR3. The chain links TRBV7-8 to TRBJ1-2; perhaps TRBD1 as D (6 bases). Trimming left V 5 bases short and J 4 bases short, with 8 bases between. The V gene's germline CDR1 is SGHVS and CDR2 FQNEAQ. The CDR3 runs 12 residues. The CDR3 DNA reads TGTGCCAGCAGCCCGGACAGCTATGGCTACACCTTC. Translation gives CASSPDSYGYTF.

The chain joins TRBV4-1 to TRBJ2-1, with TRBD2 identical over 12 bases. V shed 2 bases and J 0 bases; nucleotides not matched to a gene: 17. Per the germline V gene, CDR1 is MGHRA and CDR2 is YSYEKL. This CDR3 has 22 amino acids. The CDR3: CASSQRQIGLAGNKGSYNEQFF. DNA for the CDR3: TGCGCCAGCAGCCAACGCCAAATCGGACTAGCGGGGAATAAGGGCTCCTACAATGAGCAGTTCTTC.

This chain connects TRBV9 to TRBJ2-5, with D perhaps assigned TRBD1 or TRBD2 (5 bases each). Trimming took 0 bases from V and 7 from J, leaving 19 bases between them. The CDR3 spans 16 residues. In germline, CDR1 is SGDLS, CDR2 YYNGEE. The CDR3 region has the DNA TGTGCCAGCAGCGTAGGGTCGGGGCAGGAGATGCGGACCCAGTACTTC. Amino acid sequence: CASSVGSGQEMRTQYF.

In its sample, this clone was seen once. The chain joins TRBV19 to TRBJ2-7; 12 bases are shared with TRBD2. The CDR3 has 15 amino acids. CDR1 and CDR2 (germline): LNHDA, SQIVND (reference sequence). V lost 7 bases, J lost 2 bases, and 6 bases stayed unmatched. CDR3 loop: CASTRTSGDAYEQYF. CDR3 DNA: TGTGCCAGTACCCGGACTAGCGGGGACGCCTACGAGCAGTACTTC.

CDR3: CASPNGRQYF. The CDR3 DNA sequence: TGTGCCAGCCCCAACGGGAGGCAGTACTTC. This chain uses TRBV5-4 with TRBJ2-7; the D gene is possibly TRBD2 (6 bases). V dropped 7 bases and J dropped 9 bases, with 11 bases sitting between them. The CDR3 totals 10 residues. The germline V gene encodes CDR1 SGHNT and CDR2 YYREEE (reference sequence).

This chain links TRBV27 with TRBJ2-7; 8 bases fit TRBD2. CDR1 is MNHEY and CDR2 is SMNVEV in the germline V gene (reference sequence). With 5 bases clipped from V and 1 base from J, the junction kept 4 bases outside the gene matches. The CDR3 has 14 residues. The CDR3 DNA sequence: TGTGCCAGCAGTGGGACTAGTAATTCCTACGAGCAGTACTTC. This translates into CASSGTSNSYEQYF.

The CDR3 region has the DNA TGCGCCAGCAGCCAAGTCTCGGACAGCAATGAGCAGTTCTTC. It yields the protein CASSQVSDSNEQFF. The rearrangement uses TRBV4-1 and TRBJ2-1; possible D gene TRBD1, 6 bases. The CDR3 is made up of 14 amino acids. Per germline, CDR1 MGHRA and CDR2 YSYEKL. Trimming pared 1 base from V and 6 bases from J, leaving 10 bases between.

The chain has TRBV10-2 and TRBJ2-3; TRBD2 agrees at 8 bases. CDR3 length: 15 residues. In germline, CDR1 is WSHSY, CDR2 SAAADI. Trimming cost V 5 bases and J 4 bases; bases outside gene matches: 8. The CDR3 reads CASSPISGISDTQYF. DNA for the CDR3: TGCGCCAGCAGTCCTATTAGCGGGATTTCAGATACGCAGTATTTT.

The chain carries TRBV5-1 and TRBJ2-7; 12 nucleotides line up with TRBD2. CDR1 is SGHRS and CDR2 is YFSETQ in the germline V gene. V dropped 4 bases and J dropped 4; count of bases not matched to a gene: 18. This CDR3 region has 19 residues. The CDR3 region is CASSPSVTSGSVAIYEQYF. For the CDR3, the DNA is TGCGCCAGCAGCCCGAGCGTGACTAGCGGGAGTGTAGCCATTTACGAGCAGTACTTC.

J is TRBJ2-7 and V is TRBV7-3; perhaps D is TRBD1 or TRBD2 (6 bases each). V lost 2 bases to trimming and J lost 0 bases, with 11 bases between them. The germline V gene has CDR1 SGHTA and CDR2 FQGTGA. The CDR3 is made up of 15 amino acids. The DNA for the CDR3 is TGTGCCAGCAGCTTACTGGGGGGCAGCTCCTACGAGCAGTACTTC. It specifies CASSLLGGSSYEQYF.

The chain employs TRBV10-3 and TRBJ1-1; D not certain. The germline V gene encodes CDR1 ENHRY and CDR2 SYGVKD. This CDR3 contains 13 residues. The ends were cut back, 0 bases at V and 11 bases at J, with 13 bases in the middle. The CDR3 protein is CAISESGWERAFF. For the CDR3, the DNA is TGTGCCATCAGTGAGTCGGGGTGGGAGCGGGCTTTCTTT.

This clone was picked up one time. The V gene is TRBV7-2, the J gene TRBJ2-3, with a weak D call TRBD2 (6 bases). Trimming removed 1 base from V and 0 bases from J, with 8 bases in between. Germline values: CDR1 SGHTA, CDR2 FQGNSA. This CDR3 is 15 amino acids long. Here the CDR3 DNA reads TGTGCCAGCAGCTTAGTAGGGACTAGCACAGATACGCAGTATTTT. Translation: CASSLVGTSTDTQYF.

J is TRBJ2-5 and V is TRBV2; 7 bases line up with TRBD1. With 8 bases clipped from V and 1 base from J, the junction kept 7 bases outside the gene matches. CDR3 length equals 14 residues. CDR1 is SNHLY, CDR2 FYNNEI, per germline. CDR3 region: CASQADRAQETQYF. CDR3 in DNA: TGTGCCAGCCAAGCCGACAGGGCCCAAGAGACCCAGTACTTC.